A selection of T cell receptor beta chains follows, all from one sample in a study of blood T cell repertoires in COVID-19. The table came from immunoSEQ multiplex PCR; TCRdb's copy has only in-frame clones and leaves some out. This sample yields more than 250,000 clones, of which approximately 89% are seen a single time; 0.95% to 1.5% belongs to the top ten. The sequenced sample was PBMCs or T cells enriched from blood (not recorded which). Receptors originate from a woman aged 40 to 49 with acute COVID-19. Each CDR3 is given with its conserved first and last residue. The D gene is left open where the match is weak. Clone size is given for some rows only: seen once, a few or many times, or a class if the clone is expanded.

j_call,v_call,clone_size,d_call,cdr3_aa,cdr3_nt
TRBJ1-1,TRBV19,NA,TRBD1,CASSIPDRVTEAFF,TGTGCCAGTAGTATTCCCGACAGGGTCACTGAAGCTTTCTTT
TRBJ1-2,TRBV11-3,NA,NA,CASSSWGQDYGYTF,TGTGCCAGCAGCTCGTGGGGGCAAGACTATGGCTACACCTTC
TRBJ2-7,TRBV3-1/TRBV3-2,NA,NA,CASSQDRAGYEQYF,TGTGCCAGCAGCCAAGATCGGGCGGGATACGAGCAGTACTTC
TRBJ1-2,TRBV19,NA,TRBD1,CASSIFRGQANNYGYTF,TGTGCCAGTAGTATTTTCCGTGGACAGGCTAACAACTATGGCTACACCTTC
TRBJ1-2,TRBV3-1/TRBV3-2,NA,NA,CASSQGLAGYTF,TGTGCCAGCAGCCAAGGTTTAGCGGGCTACACCTTC
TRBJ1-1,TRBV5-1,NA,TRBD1,CASSAGQPNTEAFF,TGCGCCAGCAGCGCGGGACAGCCGAACACTGAAGCTTTCTTT
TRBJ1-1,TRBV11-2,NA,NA,CASSPPPGHYTEAFF,TGTGCCAGCAGTCCCCCGCCGGGACACTACACTGAAGCTTTCTTT
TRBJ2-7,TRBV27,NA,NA,CASSSTDSYEQYF,TGTGCCAGCAGTTCCACAGACTCCTACGAGCAGTACTTC
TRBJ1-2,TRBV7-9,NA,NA,CASSETGPGYGYTF,TGTGCCAGCAGCGAAACAGGGCCGGGCTATGGCTACACCTTC
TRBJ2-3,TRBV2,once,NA,CASCRVTSTDTQYF,TGTGCCAGCTGTCGTGTAACTAGCACAGATACGCAGTATTTT
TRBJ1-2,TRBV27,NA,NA,CASSLSTTGNYGYTF,TGTGCCAGCAGTTTATCGACGACAGGCAACTATGGCTACACCTTC
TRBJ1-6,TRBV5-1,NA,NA,CASSLGAPVRPSPLHF,TGCGCCAGCAGCTTGGGTGCCCCTGTGAGGCCTTCACCCCTCCACTTT
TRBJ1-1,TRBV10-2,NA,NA,CASGGWGGTEAFF,TGCGCCAGCGGGGGATGGGGGGGGACTGAAGCTTTCTTT
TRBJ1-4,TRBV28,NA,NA,CASIGGAINEKLFF,TGTGCCAGCATCGGGGGGGCCATTAATGAAAAACTGTTTTTT
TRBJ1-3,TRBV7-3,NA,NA,CASSKTGNSGNTIYF,TGTGCCAGCAGCAAAACAGGGAACTCTGGAAACACCATATATTTT
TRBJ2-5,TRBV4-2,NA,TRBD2,CASSQDQETSGIQTQYF,TGTGCCAGCAGCCAAGATCAGGAGACTAGCGGGATACAGACCCAGTACTTC
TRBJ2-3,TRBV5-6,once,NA,CASSLGPSGDTQYF,TGTGCCAGCAGCTTGGGACCCAGCGGAGATACGCAGTATTTT
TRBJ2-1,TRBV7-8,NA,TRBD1,CASSWTRDRGRWEQFF,TGTGCCAGCAGCTGGACCCGGGACAGGGGGCGTTGGGAGCAGTTCTTC
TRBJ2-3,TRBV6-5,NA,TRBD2,CASSSGLAGGTDTQYF,TGTGCCAGCAGTTCCGGTCTAGCGGGGGGCACAGATACGCAGTATTTT
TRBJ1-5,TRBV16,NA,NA,CASSHPGNQPQHF,TGTGCCAGCAGCCATCCGGGAAACCAGCCCCAGCATTTT
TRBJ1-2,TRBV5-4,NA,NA,CASSPAGVPYGYTF,TGTGCCAGCAGCCCGGCGGGGGTTCCCTATGGCTACACCTTC
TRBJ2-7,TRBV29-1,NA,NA,CSAAVGYEQYF,TGCAGCGCCGCGGTGGGCTACGAGCAGTACTTC
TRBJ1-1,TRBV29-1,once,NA,CSVDEAGGGTEAFF,TGCAGCGTTGACGAGGCGGGGGGTGGCACTGAAGCTTTCTTT
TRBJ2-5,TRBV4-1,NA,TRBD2,CASSQGTSGGTQETQYF,TGCGCCAGCAGCCAAGGGACTAGCGGAGGCACCCAAGAGACCCAGTACTTC
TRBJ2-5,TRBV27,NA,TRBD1,CASRGDRGFGTQYF,TGTGCCAGCAGGGGGGACAGAGGCTTCGGGACCCAGTACTTC
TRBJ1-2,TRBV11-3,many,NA,CASSLEGRSGNYGYTF,TGTGCCAGCAGCTTAGAAGGACGGTCAGGGAACTATGGCTACACCTTC
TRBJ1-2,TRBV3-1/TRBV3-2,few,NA,CASSPARRANYGYTF,TGTGCCAGCAGCCCCGCCCGGCGGGCCAACTATGGCTACACCTTC
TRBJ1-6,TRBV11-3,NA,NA,CASSLGHGGALLHF,TGTGCCAGCAGCTTGGGGCATGGCGGGGCGCTCCTCCACTTT
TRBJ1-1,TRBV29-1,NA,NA,CSVQIPTEAFF,TGCAGCGTCCAAATCCCCACTGAAGCTTTCTTT
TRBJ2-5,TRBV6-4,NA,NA,CASSDSSRINTTQETQYF,TGTGCCAGCAGTGACTCGAGCAGGATTAACACGACCCAAGAGACCCAGTACTTC
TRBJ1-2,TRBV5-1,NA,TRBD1,CASSFLTGTNYGYTF,TGCGCCAGCAGCTTCCTGACAGGGACTAACTATGGCTACACCTTC
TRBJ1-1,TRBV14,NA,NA,CASSQAYITEAFF,TGTGCCAGCAGCCAAGCGTACATTACTGAAGCTTTCTTT
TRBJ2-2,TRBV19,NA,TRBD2,CASRKGLAGNTGELFF,TGTGCCAGCCGCAAAGGACTAGCGGGAAACACCGGGGAGCTGTTTTTT
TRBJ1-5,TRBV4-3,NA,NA,CASSLGTSSNQPQHF,TGCGCCAGCAGCCTTGGGACATCCAGCAATCAGCCCCAGCATTTT
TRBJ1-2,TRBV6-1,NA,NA,CASSARGWGPSNYGYTF,TGTGCCAGCAGTGCCCGCGGGTGGGGGCCGTCTAACTATGGCTACACCTTC
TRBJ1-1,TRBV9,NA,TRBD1,CASSVARGQGEDTEAFF,TGTGCCAGCAGCGTAGCTCGGGGGCAGGGGGAGGACACTGAAGCTTTCTTT
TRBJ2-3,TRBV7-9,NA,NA,CASSLSQEITDTQYF,TGTGCCAGCAGCTTAAGTCAGGAAATCACAGATACGCAGTATTTT
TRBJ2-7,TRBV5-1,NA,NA,CASSLALGGVSYEQYF,TGCGCCAGCAGCTTGGCCCTAGGGGGGGTCTCCTACGAGCAGTACTTC
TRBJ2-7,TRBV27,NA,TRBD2,CASSRLAGGPEEAPYEQYF,TGTGCCAGCAGCCGACTAGCGGGAGGGCCCGAGGAAGCTCCCTACGAGCAGTACTTC
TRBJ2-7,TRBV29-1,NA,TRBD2,CSVRATLAGGTYEQYF,TGCAGCGTCCGCGCTACACTAGCGGGGGGGACCTACGAGCAGTACTTC
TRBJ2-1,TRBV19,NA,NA,CASSMMTGPNEQFF,TGTGCCAGTAGTATGATGACGGGTCCCAATGAGCAGTTCTTC
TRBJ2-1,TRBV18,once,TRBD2,CASSPPGRGVREDYNEQFF,TGTGCCAGCTCACCACCGGGTCGGGGGGTGAGGGAGGACTACAATGAGCAGTTCTTC
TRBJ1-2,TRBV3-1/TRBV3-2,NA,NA,CASSHREFVGYTF,TGTGCCAGCAGCCACCGGGAGTTCGTTGGCTACACCTTC
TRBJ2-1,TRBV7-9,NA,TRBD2,CASSLLTSGSREQFF,TGTGCCAGCAGCTTACTCACTAGCGGGAGCCGTGAGCAGTTCTTC
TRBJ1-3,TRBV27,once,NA,CASSLAGSGNTIYF,TGTGCCAGCAGTTTAGCAGGGTCTGGAAACACCATATATTTT